These 11 T cell receptor beta chains share one sample of origin, sequenced in a study of metastatic and nonmetastatic thyroid tumors. No patient had received any treatment before thyroid surgery. Using MiXCR, TCRdb reanalyzed the PCR reads. Of about 92,000 clones in the sample, 15% were seen once. The specimen was blood. The receptors derive from a female donor with papillary thyroid cancer or a benign thyroid nodule (not recorded which). Some clones in this sample may be carry-over from other donors' samples.

This clone was seen ten or more times. This chain connects TRBV29-1 to TRBJ1-2; a possible D gene is TRBD1 (5 bases). The CDR3 spans 11 residues. Per the germline V gene, CDR1 is SQVTM and CDR2 is ANQGSEA. With 7 bases removed from V and 5 bases from J, the gap between germline ends came to 11 bases. CDR3 region: CSAATVYGYTF. The CDR3 region has the DNA TGCAGCGCGGCGACAGTATATGGCTACACCTTC.

This clone was recorded many times. The rearrangement links TRBV6-1 to TRBJ1-2; D not resolved. The CDR3 has 11 residues. The ends were cut back, 5 bases at V and 5 bases at J, with 6 bases in the middle. Germline CDR1 reads MNHNS; CDR2 reads SASEGT. CDR3 bases: TGTGCCAGCAGTATCAGTTATGGCTACACCTTC. Protein product: CASSISYGYTF.

At least ten counts were recorded for this clone. The gene calls are TRBV18 and TRBJ1-1; the D is unclear. The CDR3 is made up of 14 amino acids. Germline assignment: CDR1 KGHSH and CDR2 LQKENI. Trimming pared 3 bases from V and 5 bases from J, leaving 13 bases between. This CDR3 reads CASSPGGLTTEAFF. The CDR3 region has the DNA TGTGCCAGCTCACCGGGTGGCCTAACGACTGAAGCTTTCTTT.

This clone was counted ten times or more. The V and J genes are TRBV30 and TRBJ1-1, with a possible D match to TRBD1 (6 bases). Germline V gene data show CDR1 as GTSNPN and CDR2 as SVGIG (reference sequence). V shed 1 base and J shed 4 bases, with 10 bases lying between them. The CDR3 length is 13 residues. The CDR3 reads CAWSGTGRTEAFF. In DNA form, the CDR3 reads TGTGCCTGGAGTGGCACAGGGCGCACTGAAGCTTTCTTT. Full variable domain (missing parts from reference TRBV30 and TRBJ1-1): SQTIHQWPATLVQPVGSPLSLECTVEGTSNPNLYWYRQAAGRGLQLLFYSVGIGQISSEVPQNLSASRPQDRQFILSSKKLLLSDSGFYLCAWSGTGRTEAFFGQGTRLTVV.

In nucleotides, the CDR3 is TGCAGTGCTAACTGCCCACATGCACCCGGGGACACTGAAGCTTTCTTT. It codes for CSANCPHAPGDTEAFF. The chain uses TRBV20-1 and TRBJ1-1, with D hard to call. V gave up 4 bases and J gave up 3 bases, with 21 bases separating them. CDR3 size: 16 residues. Germline V gene data show CDR1 as DFQATT and CDR2 as SNEGSKA (reference sequence).

This clone came up many times. V and J are TRBV3-1 and TRBJ1-4; D unclear. The CDR3 is 15 amino acids. In germline, CDR1 is LGHDT, CDR2 YNNKEL (reference sequence). Trimming stripped 1 base from V and 4 bases from J, with 10 bases between. The CDR3 coding sequence is TGTGCCAGCAGCCAAGTCGGGAGTTATAATGAAAAACTGTTTTTT. Translated, it gives CASSQVGSYNEKLFF.

This clone was seen ten or more times. The chain carries TRBV25-1 and TRBJ1-6; no firm D call. Trimming removed 1 base from V and 7 bases from J, with 8 bases in between. Germline V gives CDR1 MGHDK, CDR2 SYGVNS. The CDR3 is 14 residues long. In DNA, the CDR3 is TGTGCCAGCAGTGAATCTGGGAAAAATTCACCCCTCCACTTT. It specifies CASSESGKNSPLHF.

This clone has a count of ten or more. The rearrangement links TRBV5-1 to TRBJ1-1; a weak D match, TRBD1 (5 bases). The CDR3 consists of 15 residues. Germline V gene sequence: CDR1 SGHRS, CDR2 YFSETQ. The V and J ends lost 3 bases and 0 bases respectively, with 12 bases between them. The CDR3 spells CASSYREGLNTEAFF. CDR3 in DNA: TGCGCCAGCAGCTACCGCGAGGGGCTGAACACTGAAGCTTTCTTT.

The sample holds many counts of this clone. The genes are TRBV20-1 and TRBJ1-1, with a possible D match to TRBD1 (6 bases). V lost 0 bases and J 8 bases, leaving 16 bases between the germline ends. Germline CDR1 is DFQATT and CDR2 is SNEGSKA (reference sequence). This CDR3 has 14 amino acids. Here the CDR3 reads CSARDGYGGQEAFF. The CDR3 DNA sequence: TGCAGTGCTAGAGATGGATATGGCGGACAGGAAGCTTTCTTT.

This clone showed up many times. The genes are TRBV7-9 and TRBJ2-1; the D gene is possibly TRBD2 (5 bases). Germline assignment: CDR1 SEHNR and CDR2 FQNEAQ (reference sequence). The V end was cut by 5 bases, the J end by 7 bases, with 15 bases between. The CDR3 spans 14 residues. Here the CDR3 reads CASSDSPSGNEQFF. Here the CDR3 DNA reads TGTGCCAGCAGCGATAGCCCCTCGGGGAATGAGCAGTTCTTC.

This clone was recorded many times. The V and J genes are TRBV5-1 and TRBJ1-5; D unclear. Germline V gene data show CDR1 as SGHRS and CDR2 as YFSETQ. Trimming left V 0 bases short and J 0 bases short, with 4 bases between. CDR3 length: 14 residues. The CDR3 coding sequence is TGCGCCAGCAGCTTGGACGGTAGCAATCAGCCCCAGCATTTT. This sequence encodes CASSLDGSNQPQHF.